This T cell receptor (beta chain) is from a study of blood T cell repertoires in COVID-19 (TCRdb year 2020). As for the study more broadly: Samples covering the acute and convalescent phases of COVID-19 were provided by collaborators in the United States, Italy and Spain. A freely available public database, intended as a resource for researchers studying the immune response to SARS-CoV-2, is where the repertoires were released. The sample metadata nearly always contained a de-identified subject ID, COVID-19 status, age in years and sex. The samples were drawn from the first 160 participants of the ongoing ImmuneRACE study and from 950 to 1,500 subjects provided by 6 global collaborators. Where HLA class I and class II types were available, the types were taken from metadata supplied by the sample provider, not from assay-based typing. The dataset comprised deeply sampled blood TCRbeta repertoires from subjects exposed to, actively infected with, or recovered from COVID-19. The material from the prospective study consisted of cDNA or gDNA derived from T cells, B-cell-depleted T cells, or PBMCs.

TCRbeta CDR3 regions were amplified from genomic DNA using the immunoSEQ Assay, a bias-controlled multiplex PCR. Under the source paper's analysis protocol: The number of nucleated cells in each sample was estimated by amplification of reference gene primers within the assay. Sequence reads were collapsed and filtered to measure the absolute abundance of every unique TCRbeta CDR3 rearrangement. For each sample, productive Simpson clonality was calculated as the square root of Simpson's diversity index over productive rearrangements. TCRdb re-hosts the immuneACCESS table, in-frame sequences only. Its copies lack some clones; in the studies checked, an unresolved V gene accounts for under half of them, and the cause for the rest is not known. Clone size and the V and J calls come from that table; the DNA yielded D and trimming. The sample table shows roughly 200,000 clones, and 85% are seen once. The ten largest clones add up to over 15% of the sample.

For this clone: Its antigen specificity is not known. Per-base qualities were not stored, and no clone one base away is much larger.

The investigation overall reported the following: How much clinical and demographic metadata was included differed by source and by participant, and the metadata was provided uncurated.

In the prospective study, participants were about 18 to 89 years old, resided in about two dozen geographic areas of the United States, and were enrolled through a virtual design. To assign participants to cohorts, the prospective study relied on clinical history that participants themselves reported in a screening survey and a study questionnaire. Recovered participants in ImmuneRACE Cohort 3 were defined by two consecutive negative NP/OP PCR tests, clearance by a healthcare professional, or resolution of symptoms. Each participant in the prospective study had whole blood, serum and a nasopharyngeal or oropharyngeal swab collected by mobile phlebotomists. Over an approximately 2-month period, participants in the prospective study had the option of providing additional blood draws and questionnaires. Prospective study blood samples were shipped either frozen or at room temperature before DNA extraction.

The germline V gene encodes CDR1 SEHNR and CDR2 FQNEAQ (reference sequence). The CDR3 measures 14 amino acids from cysteine to phenylalanine. CDR3 DNA is the only sequence kept; it has 42 bases, read in frame from the first base. V was cut back by 1 base and J by 6 bases, leaving a gap of 13 bases between them. This clonotype was obtained from a man aged 35-49 years who had recovered from COVID-19. Sequencing used PBMCs or T cells enriched from blood (not recorded which). The sequence links TRBV7-9 to TRBJ2-7; matching of 8 bases hints at TRBD1 as the D gene. The bases read TGTGCCAGCAGCTTAGAGACAGGGGAGGGCGAGCAGTACTTC. The encoded protein is CASSLETGEGEQYF.